This is a list of T cell receptor beta chains from one sample in a study of blood T cell repertoires in COVID-19. Sequencing used immunoSEQ multiplex PCR; TCRdb keeps in-frame clones, though not all of them. In the table there are some 120,000 clones, approximately 87% of which are singletons. Sequenced input: peripheral blood. The receptors stem from a man aged 55 to 70 with acute or convalescent COVID-19. Each CDR3 is given without its conserved first and last residue. The size of a clone is reported for some rows only, either as once, few or many, or as a class for expanded clones.

>TRBJ2-2|15|TRBV4-3|-
ASSQGAGILNTGELF
>TRBJ1-2|12|TRBV6-4|-
ASSDRDSRYGYT
>TRBJ1-5|14|TRBV19|-
ASSIRTGGGNQPQH
>TRBJ2-7|11|TRBV30|-
AWSGGHPREQY
>TRBJ2-6|13|TRBV7-3|few
ASSLNRAGANVLT
>TRBJ2-7|15|TRBV5-1|-
ASSFRSRLAGDYEQY
>TRBJ1-6|13|TRBV6-4|once
ASRPWTGRNSPLH
>TRBJ2-2|14|TRBV29-1|-
SVGKRQGINTGELF
>TRBJ2-2|14|TRBV5-1|-
ASSPGQGRDTGELF
>TRBJ1-1|13|TRBV28|-
ASSPAGTGGQQAF
>TRBJ2-3|13|TRBV18|-
ASSPTPNRADTQY
>TRBJ1-2|12|TRBV6-5|-
ASRLGQANYGYT
>TRBJ2-7|11|TRBV6-1|-
ASSEASSYEQY
>TRBJ2-3|13|TRBV9|-
ASSVASSGRDTQY
>TRBJ1-5|12|TRBV19|-
ASSQTGGNQPQH
>TRBJ2-7|15|TRBV7-2|-
ASSPPAGGPISYEQY
>TRBJ1-5|12|TRBV4-3|-
ASSQDPGNQPQH
>TRBJ1-5|13|TRBV28|-
ASIRDTYSNQPQH
>TRBJ2-1|10|TRBV12-3/TRBV12-4|-
ASSSGPGVQF
>TRBJ2-7|11|TRBV5-6|-
ASSLTGSYEQY
>TRBJ2-7|11|TRBV12-3/TRBV12-4|-
ASTAGGFYEQY
>TRBJ1-1|13|TRBV25-1|-
ASSDQGTGATEAF
>TRBJ2-3|14|TRBV2|-
ASSELAGGLGDTQY
>TRBJ2-1|14|TRBV18|-
ASSPPSGGSPNEQF
>TRBJ1-1|11|TRBV15|-
ATSRDRIAEAF
>TRBJ2-5|12|TRBV7-9|-
ASKAGPVQETQY
>TRBJ2-1|13|TRBV7-9|-
ASSAGTSGSDEQF
>TRBJ1-3|16|TRBV19|once
ASKDADSPRSSGNTIY
>TRBJ2-7|14|TRBV2|once
ASSETVGTGHYEQY
>TRBJ1-2|11|TRBV15|-
ATSRGTGDGYT
>TRBJ2-3|12|TRBV6-5|-
ASSRGPEADTQY
>TRBJ2-7|12|TRBV7-6|-
ASSLGQGRGEQY
>TRBJ2-2|14|TRBV7-3|once
ASSLAPAGNIGELF
>TRBJ1-4|11|TRBV4-2|-
ATAGRSDEKLF
>TRBJ2-1|13|TRBV11-3|-
ASRSQRPLGNEQF
>TRBJ1-6|12|TRBV10-3|-
AISEGQEGSPLH
>TRBJ2-7|15|TRBV5-4|-
ASSLGAGGRWRNEQY
>TRBJ1-1|11|TRBV28|-
ASSLGRGTEAF
>TRBJ1-5|11|TRBV6-5|-
ATVDRGEQPQH
>TRBJ1-6|12|TRBV5-6|-
ASSFGQANSPLH
>TRBJ2-7|11|TRBV2|-
ASRGTGYYEQY
>TRBJ2-5|12|TRBV23-1|-
ASRTGYPQETQY
>TRBJ1-4|15|TRBV15|-
ATSLPGQGNTNEKLF
>TRBJ1-1|12|TRBV19|-
ASSMGQGFTEAF
>TRBJ1-2|11|TRBV28|few
ASSPQGARGYT
>TRBJ1-2|14|TRBV11-2|-
ASSLEGGSTNYGYT
>TRBJ2-7|13|TRBV21-1|-
PIRDSSSFVDEQY
>TRBJ1-1|14|TRBV7-8|-
ASSLLRTGGMQGAF
>TRBJ1-4|12|TRBV18|-
ASSKGAGSEKLF
>TRBJ2-7|12|TRBV5-4|-
ASKRDIDYYEQY
>TRBJ2-5|12|TRBV28|once
ASSPHPPGETQY
>TRBJ2-5|13|TRBV11-2|once
ASNTAGSRGETQY
>TRBJ2-5|11|TRBV24-1|-
ATSDSLHGTQY
>TRBJ2-7|15|TRBV24-1|-
ATSDPTTPPYSYEQY
>TRBJ1-1|11|TRBV5-1|-
ASRRGYDTEAF
>TRBJ2-7|12|TRBV6-5|-
ASRGSLNSYEQY
>TRBJ2-7|16|TRBV11-2|-
ASSLRPLNTGVTYEQY
>TRBJ2-5|12|TRBV19|-
ASSISTGQETQY
>TRBJ2-7|12|TRBV7-2|-
ASSPTGGIHEQY
>TRBJ2-5|12|TRBV5-1|-
ASSSGSAGETQY